The present T cell receptor (beta chain) was sequenced within a study of cytomegalovirus exposure and HLA in healthy donors. This clone was observed a handful of times. CDR1 is MNHEY and CDR2 is SMNVEV in the germline V gene (reference sequence). The CDR3 is made up of 14 amino acids. V was pared by 3 bases and J by 5 bases, with 4 bases of the junction left unmatched. Amplification used 60 Vbeta primers and 13 Jbeta primers. Only in-frame clones appear in the TCRdb table, and some are missing; sequencing was by immunoSEQ multiplex PCR. The table includes roughly 250,000 clones, 75% to 90% detected once.

The chain has TRBV27 and TRBJ1-5; 7 nucleotides match TRBD1. The sample consisted of PBMCs. This receptor was obtained from a girl aged 2 to 10 in good health and CMV-seronegative. CDR3 sequence reads: CASSLTGSDQPQHF. The CDR3 coding sequence is TGTGCCAGCAGTTTGACAGGGAGTGATCAGCCCCAGCATTTT.